The T cell receptor beta chain described here comes from a study of cytomegalovirus exposure and HLA in healthy donors. Study in general: Both the roughly 120 validation repertoires and the 600 to 700 first-cohort repertoires used the same platform, as reported by a later analysis.

About this clone: What it binds is unknown. Germline and junction disagree at one end, which may indicate a read error.

Per the germline V gene, CDR1 is SSHAT and CDR2 is FNYEAQ (reference sequence). This CDR3 is 14 amino acids long. Whole-study findings and limits: With high specificity and sensitivity, the classifier reportedly diagnosed cytomegalovirus status. The investigators catalogued 150 to 200 TCR beta chains as cytomegalovirus-associated. Three chains tied to CMV proved CMV antigen-specific in vitro.

Sequencing was performed with immunoSEQ multiplex PCR; in TCRdb, only in-frame clones are kept and a portion is missing. The data contain 260,000 or so clones, approximately 87% of them seen just once; the ten biggest clones take up over 0.85%. The sequenced material came from PBMCs. The receptor's source is a woman aged 18-35 years in good health and CMV-seronegative. The chain has TRBV7-7 and TRBJ2-2, with TRBD2 as a possible D gene (5 bases). CDR3 sequence: CASSLKRGTGELFF. CDR3 nucleotides: TGTGCTAGCAGCCTAAAAAGAGGGACCGGGGAGCTGTTTTTT.